One sample yielded the 23 T cell receptor beta chains listed below, sequenced in a study of T cells in Graves' hyperthyroidism and ophthalmopathy. RNA transcripts provided the source from which TCR beta CDR3 regions were amplified. HTBI primers drove first-round RT-PCR of the TCR CDR3. TCRdb fed the multiplex PCR reads into MiXCR, producing one record per CDR3 protein. This table has some 500,000 distinct CDR3 sequences, around 22% appearing once. The sequencing input was blood. These receptors came from a woman younger than 45 with Graves' ophthalmopathy.

V and J are TRBV7-9 and TRBJ2-5, with 11 bases fitting TRBD2. The V and J ends lost 4 bases and 1 base, in that order; junction bases with no gene match: 5. Germline V lookup: CDR1 SEHNR, CDR2 FQNEAQ (reference sequence). CDR3 length: 16 amino acids. The CDR3 loop reads CASSYTSGGVQETQYF. Here the CDR3 DNA reads TGTGCCAGCAGCTACACTAGCGGGGGCGTCCAAGAGACCCAGTACTTC.

Many counts were recorded for this clonotype. This chain uses TRBV10-3 with TRBJ2-7, with no clear D. The CDR3 length is 13 residues. Trimming removed 4 bases at V and 2 bases at J, with 9 bases between. The germline V gene has CDR1 ENHRY and CDR2 SYGVKD. The CDR3 reads CAISGTVTYEQYF. For the CDR3, the DNA is TGTGCCATCAGTGGAACGGTAACCTACGAGCAGTACTTC.

This rearrangement joins TRBV12-3 or TRBV12-4 to TRBJ1-5; a weak D match, TRBD1 (6 bases). CDR3 size: 14 residues. V lost 3 bases to trimming and J lost 5 bases, with 11 bases between them. The CDR3 DNA sequence: TGTGCCAGCAGTTTTTCAGGGGTTGATCAGCCCCAGCATTTT. It translates to CASSFSGVDQPQHF.

The chain joins TRBV11-2 to TRBJ1-1; D is unresolved. The CDR3 is 15 amino acids. The ends were cut back, 4 bases at V and 2 bases at J, with 14 bases in the middle. Germline loops: CDR1 SGHAT, CDR2 FQNNGV. The CDR3, as DNA: TGTGCCAGCAGCTCTACCAGATTTTTCAACACTGAAGCTTTCTTT. It is translated as CASSSTRFFNTEAFF.

This clonotype occurred many times. The chain has TRBV13 and TRBJ1-5; D is unclear. The CDR3 covers 13 residues. The V end lost 2 bases, the J end lost 3 bases, and 5 bases lay between the germline ends. The germline V gene has CDR1 PRHDT and CDR2 FYEKMQ (reference sequence). CDR3: CASSLRINQPQHF. CDR3 sequence (DNA): TGTGCCAGCAGCTTACGGATCAATCAGCCCCAGCATTTT. Based on the CDR3 plus reference TRBV13 and TRBJ1-5, the full variable domain is AAGVIQSPRHLIKEKRETATLKCYPIPRHDTVYWYQQGPGQDPQFLISFYEKMQSDKGSIPDRFSAQQFSDYHSELNMSSLELGDSALYFCASSLRINQPQHFGDGTRLSIL.

As concerns this clonotype: Just one base apart from a much larger clone, this may be a read error. The gene calls are TRBV19 and TRBJ1-5, with 7 bases matching TRBD1. Germline CDR1 reads LNHDA; CDR2 reads SQIVND (reference sequence). This CDR3 is built from 16 residues. CDR3 nucleotides: TGTGCCAGTAGTTTAAACAGGGGAATACGCAATCAGCCCCAGCAGTTT. Its protein product is CASSLNRGIRNQPQQF.

This clonotype was seen ten or more times. This sequence joins TRBV7-9 and TRBJ1-3; the D is unclear. The length of the CDR3 is 13 residues. V was cut by 11 bases and J by 2 bases, with 13 bases left in between. CDR1 and CDR2 (germline): SEHNR, FQNEAQ (reference sequence). In nucleotides, the CDR3 is TGTGCCTTAGGGCGCAGCACTGGAAACACCATATATTTT. Amino acid sequence: CALGRSTGNTIYF.

CDR3 in DNA: TGTGCCACCAGTGATCCCGACAGTCTCACTGAAGCTTTCTTT. Its protein is CATSDPDSLTEAFF. This chain links TRBV24-1 with TRBJ1-1, with a tentative D call TRBD1 (5 bases). Trimming left V 3 bases short and J 4 bases short, with 11 bases between. Per germline, CDR1 KGHDR and CDR2 SFDVKD. CDR3 size: 14 residues.

This chain links TRBV4-2 with TRBJ1-2; the D gene is possibly TRBD1 (6 bases). The V end was cut by 0 bases, the J end by 4 bases, with 15 bases between. CDR3 size: 16 residues. From germline, CDR1 is LGHNA and CDR2 YNFKEQ. The CDR3 DNA reads TGTGCCAGCAGCCAAGATCGCGGGGGGCAAGGCTATGGCTACACCTTC. Translated, it gives CASSQDRGGQGYGYTF.

V usage is TRBV28 and J usage is TRBJ1-1, with no clear D. The ends were cut back, 1 base at V and 0 bases at J, with 9 bases in the middle. Germline values: CDR1 MDHEN, CDR2 SYDVKM. CDR3 length: 15 amino acids. The CDR3 DNA sequence: TGTGCCAGCAGTTTATTGCAGATGATGAACACTGAAGCTTTCTTT. Protein: CASSLLQMMNTEAFF.

This clonotype was picked up many times. The gene calls are TRBV6-1 and TRBJ2-4; 8 bases fit TRBD1. The V gene's germline CDR1 is MNHNS and CDR2 SASEGT. CDR3 length: 15 residues. The trim removed 5 bases at V and 2 bases at J, leaving 5 bases unmatched. The CDR3 loop is CASSRTGIPKNIQYF. In nucleotides, the CDR3 is TGTGCCAGCAGTAGGACAGGGATTCCCAAAAACATTCAGTACTTC.

The rearrangement joins TRBV6-8 to TRBJ2-7, with TRBD1 as a possible D gene (5 bases). V lost 5 bases and J 5 bases, leaving 10 bases between the germline ends. The CDR3 loop spans 12 amino acids. CDR1 is MNHGY and CDR2 is SAAAGT in the germline V gene. The CDR3 is CASSQGVNEQYF. In DNA, the CDR3 is TGTGCCAGCAGTCAAGGGGTGAACGAGCAGTACTTC.

This clonotype appeared many times. The rearrangement links TRBV28 to TRBJ2-7; tentatively, D is TRBD1 (5 bases). Germline CDR1 reads MDHEN; CDR2 reads SYDVKM. V was clipped by 8 bases and J by 2 bases, with 19 bases between them. CDR3 length: 15 residues. CDR3 nucleotides: TGTGCCAGCTTTGCAACTGACAGAATTACCTACGAGCAGTACTTC. Protein sequence: CASFATDRITYEQYF.

Many counts were recorded for this clonotype. The chain carries TRBV6-5 and TRBJ1-5, with a possible D match to TRBD1 (5 bases). CDR1 is MNHEY and CDR2 is SVGAGI in the germline V gene. This CDR3 has 13 residues. The V gene lost 6 bases and the J gene lost 3 bases, with 9 bases spanning the gap. The CDR3 is CASSGDLNQPQHF. The CDR3 DNA sequence: TGTGCCAGCAGCGGGGACCTCAATCAGCCCCAGCATTTT.

J is TRBJ2-7 and V is TRBV2; D possibly corresponds to TRBD1 (5 bases). CDR3 length: 11 amino acids. V was pared by 7 bases and J by 5 bases, with 9 bases between. Germline V gives CDR1 SNHLY, CDR2 FYNNEI. The CDR3 loop reads CASIGVHEQYF. The CDR3 DNA is TGTGCCAGCATAGGGGTCCACGAGCAGTACTTC.

In its sample, this clonotype was seen many times. The J gene is TRBJ2-6, the V gene TRBV6-5; D is perhaps TRBD2 (7 bases). Germline V gene lookup returns CDR1 MNHEY and CDR2 SVGAGI. Trimming removed 1 base from V and 3 bases from J, with 10 bases in between. There are 16 residues in the CDR3. CDR3 nucleotides: TGTGCCAGCAGTTACTTGGGGGGGCGTGGGGCCAACGTCCTGACTTTC. Its translation: CASSYLGGRGANVLTF.

The chain combines TRBV12-3 or TRBV12-4 with TRBJ2-2; 8 bases line up with TRBD1. The CDR3 has 15 residues. V gave up 6 bases and J gave up 2 bases; unmatched junction bases: 5. CDR3 in amino acids: CASRGDRKNTGELFF. The CDR3 bases are TGTGCCAGCAGGGGGGACAGGAAAAACACCGGGGAGCTGTTTTTT.

This clonotype came up many times. The rearrangement uses TRBV6-1 and TRBJ2-7; 8 nucleotides align to TRBD1. With 6 bases clipped from V and 2 bases from J, the junction kept 9 bases outside the gene matches. Germline CDR1 reads MNHNS; CDR2 reads SASEGT. This CDR3 is built from 15 residues. The CDR3 coding sequence is TGTGCCAGCAGCGCCTGGACAGGGACAGCCTACGAGCAGTACTTC. It translates to CASSAWTGTAYEQYF.

This clonotype has at least ten counts. The chain has TRBV27 and TRBJ2-7; possibly TRBD1 for D (6 bases). CDR3 size: 15 residues. Trimming took 6 bases from V and 3 from J, leaving 18 bases between them. Germline V gene lookup returns CDR1 MNHEY and CDR2 SMNVEV (reference sequence). The CDR3 bases are TGTGCCAGCAGGGTGGACATCAGGGGAATCTACGAGCAGTACTTC. Its translation: CASRVDIRGIYEQYF.

J is TRBJ2-7 and V is TRBV4-1; 10 nucleotides line up with TRBD2. CDR3 length equals 18 residues. V shed 3 bases, J shed 0 bases, and the junction held 11 bases outside the gene matches. Germline V gives CDR1 MGHRA, CDR2 YSYEKL. Here the CDR3 reads CASSQPLAGEFFSYEQYF. CDR3 nucleotides: TGCGCCAGCAGCCAGCCTCTAGCGGGGGAATTCTTCTCCTACGAGCAGTACTTC.

The chain combines TRBV11-2 with TRBJ1-1; D is undetermined. The CDR3 has 16 amino acids. Deletions cut 1 base from V and 0 bases from J, with 12 bases between. Germline V gene sequence: CDR1 SGHAT, CDR2 FQNNGV. The CDR3 reads CASSLGLSRVNTEAFF. The CDR3 nucleotides read TGTGCCAGCAGCTTAGGACTCTCGCGGGTGAACACTGAAGCTTTCTTT.

This clonotype was seen repeatedly, ten times or more. The CDR3 loop is CATSHRGSPYEQYF. In DNA form, the CDR3 reads TGTGCCACCTCCCACAGGGGCTCGCCCTACGAGCAGTACTTC. The chain employs TRBV24-1 and TRBJ2-7, with 7 bases lining up with TRBD1. V shed 9 bases, J shed 2 bases, and the junction held 9 bases outside the gene matches. The germline V gene has CDR1 KGHDR and CDR2 SFDVKD. The CDR3 extends over 14 amino acids.

This clonotype was observed many times. The chain carries TRBV13 and TRBJ1-6; TRBD1 matches 7 bases. Unmatched junction bases numbered 9, after V lost 5 bases and J lost 2 bases. The CDR3 loop spans 17 amino acids. Germline V gives CDR1 PRHDT, CDR2 FYEKMQ (reference sequence). This CDR3 is CASSLNRRGTYNSPLHF. The CDR3, as DNA: TGTGCCAGCAGCCTAAACCGCAGGGGGACCTATAATTCACCCCTCCACTTT.